The rows below give T cell receptor beta chains drawn from one sample of a study. TCRdb's table, derived via immunoSEQ multiplex PCR, lists solely in-frame clones and lacks some. The sample consists of approximately 70,000 clones, over 85% of them appearing once. Specimen: PBMCs. These receptors all stem from a man aged 35-49 years with rheumatoid arthritis. Each CDR3 is given with its conserved first and last residue. D genes are given only for firm matches. Clone size is not always given. Where it is, it says once, few, many or a class for expanded clones.

d_gene,j_gene,v_gene,abundance,CDR3aa,CDR3nt
.,TRBJ2-7,TRBV6-5,.,CASSHRDSYEQYF,TGTGCCAGCAGTCACCGGGACTCCTACGAGCAGTACTTC
.,TRBJ1-5,TRBV12-3/TRBV12-4,.,CASLLSNQPQHF,TGTGCCAGCCTACTCAGCAATCAGCCCCAGCATTTT
TRBD1,TRBJ1-6,TRBV6-5,.,CASSSQGAQSNSPLHF,TGTGCCAGCAGTTCACAGGGGGCGCAAAGTAATTCACCCCTCCACTTT
TRBD1,TRBJ2-7,TRBV6-1,once,CASSDGTALEQYF,TGTGCCAGCAGTGACGGGACAGCCCTCGAGCAGTACTTC
TRBD2,TRBJ2-1,TRBV6-4,.,CASSASGGGSYNEQFF,TGTGCCAGCAGCGCAAGCGGGGGGGGCTCCTACAATGAGCAGTTCTTC
TRBD2,TRBJ2-2,TRBV11-2,.,CASSLVSLAANTGELFF,TGTGCCAGCAGCTTAGTCTCGCTAGCGGCAAACACCGGGGAGCTGTTTTTT
.,TRBJ2-7,TRBV12-3/TRBV12-4,.,CASSSGLYEQYF,TGTGCCAGCAGTTCAGGGTTATACGAGCAGTACTTC
TRBD1,TRBJ1-2,TRBV12-3/TRBV12-4,.,CASSTGQRGYTF,TGTGCCAGCAGTACGGGACAGCGGGGCTACACCTTC
TRBD2,TRBJ2-7,TRBV5-1,.,CASSPRIAGSSYEQYF,TGCGCCAGCAGCCCCCGAATAGCGGGGAGCTCCTACGAGCAGTACTTC
TRBD1,TRBJ2-2,TRBV7-2,.,CASSSRTGVVTGELFF,TGTGCCAGCAGCTCTCGGACAGGGGTGGTCACCGGGGAGCTGTTTTTT
.,TRBJ2-7,TRBV10-3,.,CAISADSYSYEQYF,TGTGCCATCAGTGCCGACAGTTACTCCTACGAGCAGTACTTC
TRBD2,TRBJ2-1,TRBV19,.,CASTTSGIRDEQFF,TGTGCCAGTACTACTAGCGGGATCAGGGATGAGCAGTTCTTC
.,TRBJ2-5,TRBV7-2,once,CASSPRVGQETQYF,TGTGCCAGCAGCCCGAGGGTTGGGCAAGAGACCCAGTACTTC
.,TRBJ1-1,TRBV28,once,CASSLMRGQNTEAFF,TGTGCCAGCAGTTTAATGCGGGGGCAGAACACTGAAGCTTTCTTT
.,TRBJ1-1,TRBV12-3/TRBV12-4,.,CASSLGMNTEAFF,TGTGCCAGCAGTCTAGGGATGAACACTGAAGCTTTCTTT